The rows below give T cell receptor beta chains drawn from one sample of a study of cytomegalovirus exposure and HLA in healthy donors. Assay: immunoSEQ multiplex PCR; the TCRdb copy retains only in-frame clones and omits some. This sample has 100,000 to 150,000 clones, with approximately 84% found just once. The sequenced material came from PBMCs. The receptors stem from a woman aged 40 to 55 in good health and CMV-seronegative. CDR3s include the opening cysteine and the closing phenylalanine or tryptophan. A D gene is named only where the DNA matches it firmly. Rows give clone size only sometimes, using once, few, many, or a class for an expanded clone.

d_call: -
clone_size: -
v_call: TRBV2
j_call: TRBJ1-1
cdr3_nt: TGTGCCAGCAGCCGGGACTCAAGGGGATTTAACTCTGAAGCTTTCTTT
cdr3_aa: CASSRDSRGFNSEAFF

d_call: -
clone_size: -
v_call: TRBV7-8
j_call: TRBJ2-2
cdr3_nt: TGTGCCAGCAGCTTTCAGGGGTTGAACACCGGGGAGCTGTTTTTT
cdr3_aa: CASSFQGLNTGELFF

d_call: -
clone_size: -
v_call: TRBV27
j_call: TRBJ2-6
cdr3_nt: TGTGCCAGCAGTTTTGGTGGGGCCAACGGCCTGACTTTC
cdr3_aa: CASSFGGANGLTF

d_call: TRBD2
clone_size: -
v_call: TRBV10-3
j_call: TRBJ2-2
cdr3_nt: TGTGCCATCAGCGAGACTAGCGGGAGGGGTAACACCGGGGAGCTGTTTTTT
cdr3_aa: CAISETSGRGNTGELFF

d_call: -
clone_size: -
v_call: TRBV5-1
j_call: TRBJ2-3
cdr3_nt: TGCGCCAGCAGCCCCGGACAGTCCACAGATACGCAGTATTTT
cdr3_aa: CASSPGQSTDTQYF

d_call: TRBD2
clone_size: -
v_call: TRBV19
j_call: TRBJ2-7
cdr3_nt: TGTGCCAGTAGGGGACCGAGCGGGAGCGGCGAGCAGTACTTC
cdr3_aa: CASRGPSGSGEQYF

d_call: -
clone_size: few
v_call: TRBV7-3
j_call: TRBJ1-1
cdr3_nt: TGTGCCAGCAGCCGAGATGGGGGGTGGAACACTGAAGCTTTCTTT
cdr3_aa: CASSRDGGWNTEAFF

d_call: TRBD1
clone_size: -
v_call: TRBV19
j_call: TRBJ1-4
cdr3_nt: TGTGCCAGTAGTACCACCCAAGGGGGCGGAACTAATGAAAAACTGTTTTTT
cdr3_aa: CASSTTQGGGTNEKLFF

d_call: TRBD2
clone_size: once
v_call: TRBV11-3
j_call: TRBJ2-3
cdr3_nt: TGTGCCAGCAGCTGGGGGAGCGGGAGAGGGGCAGATACGCAGTATTTT
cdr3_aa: CASSWGSGRGADTQYF

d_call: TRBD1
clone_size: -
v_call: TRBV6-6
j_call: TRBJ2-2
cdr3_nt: TGTATTACAGGGGGGTACACCGGGGAGCTGTTTTTT
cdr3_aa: CITGGYTGELFF

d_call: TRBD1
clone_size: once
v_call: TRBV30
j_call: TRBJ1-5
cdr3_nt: TGTGCCTGGAGTGTACAGGGGGTATTTCAGCCCCAGCATTTT
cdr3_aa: CAWSVQGVFQPQHF

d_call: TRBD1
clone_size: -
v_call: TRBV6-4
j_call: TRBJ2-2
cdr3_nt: TGTGCCAGCAGTGTATACAGGGGCACCGGGGAGCTGTTTTTT
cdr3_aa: CASSVYRGTGELFF

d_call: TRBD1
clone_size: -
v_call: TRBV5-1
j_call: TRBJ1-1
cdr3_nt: TGCGCCAGCAGCTTGGACGAGGGGGCCATGAACACTGAAGCTTTCTTT
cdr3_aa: CASSLDEGAMNTEAFF

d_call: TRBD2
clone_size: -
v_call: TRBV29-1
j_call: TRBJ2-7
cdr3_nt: TGCAGCGTTTTTGGGGGGGAGTCCTACGAGCAGTACTTC
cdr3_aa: CSVFGGESYEQYF

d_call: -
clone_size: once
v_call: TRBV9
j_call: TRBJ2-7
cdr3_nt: TGTGCCAGCAGCGCTATCACTAGGGAGCCCTACGAGCAGTACTTC
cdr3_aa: CASSAITREPYEQYF

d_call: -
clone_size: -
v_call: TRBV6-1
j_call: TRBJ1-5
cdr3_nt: TGTGCCATTACGGGACAAAACAATCAGCCCCAGCATTTT
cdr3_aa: CAITGQNNQPQHF

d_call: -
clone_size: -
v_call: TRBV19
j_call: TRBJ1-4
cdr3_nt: TGTGCCAGTAGTGCCAGAACCGGGACTTCGTTGGAAAAACTGTTTTTT
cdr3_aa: CASSARTGTSLEKLFF

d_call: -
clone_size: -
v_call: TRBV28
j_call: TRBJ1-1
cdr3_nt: TGTGCCAGCAGGTGGGGAGGTGACAGTTACACTGAAGCTTTCTTT
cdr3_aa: CASRWGGDSYTEAFF

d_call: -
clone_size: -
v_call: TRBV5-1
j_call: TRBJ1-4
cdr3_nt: TGCGCCAGCAGCTTGGACGGGACACTGGCTCGGACTAATGAAAAACTGTTTTTT
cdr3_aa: CASSLDGTLARTNEKLFF

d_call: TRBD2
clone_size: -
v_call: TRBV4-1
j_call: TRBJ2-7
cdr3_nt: TGCGCCAGCAGCCAAGTGCCCCCGACTAGCGGGGACTACGAGCAGTACTTC
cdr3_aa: CASSQVPPTSGDYEQYF

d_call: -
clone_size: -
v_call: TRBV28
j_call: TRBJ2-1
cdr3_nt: TGTGCCAGCAGTTTAAAGTTCTCGGGACAGACCCGGCTGAGCGGGAGTAGAAATGAGCAGTTCTTC
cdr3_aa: CASSLKFSGQTRLSGSRNEQFF

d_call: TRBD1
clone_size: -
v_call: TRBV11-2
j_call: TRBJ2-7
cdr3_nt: TGTGCCAGCAGCTTAGATCGACAGGGGTGGTACGAGCAGTACTTC
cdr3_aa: CASSLDRQGWYEQYF

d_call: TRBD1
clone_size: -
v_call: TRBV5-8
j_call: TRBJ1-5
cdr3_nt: TGTGCCAGCAGCTTAAGGACAGGATCAGATAGCAATCAGCCCCAGCATTTT
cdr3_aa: CASSLRTGSDSNQPQHF

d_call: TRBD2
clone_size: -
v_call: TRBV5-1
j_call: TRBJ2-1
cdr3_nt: TGCGCCAGCACCGATAATCCCACTAGCGGCAATGAGCAGTTCTTC
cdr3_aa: CASTDNPTSGNEQFF

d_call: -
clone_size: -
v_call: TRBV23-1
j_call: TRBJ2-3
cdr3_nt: TGCGCCAGCAGTCGAGGCAACCGCACAGATACGCAGTATTTT
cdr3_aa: CASSRGNRTDTQYF

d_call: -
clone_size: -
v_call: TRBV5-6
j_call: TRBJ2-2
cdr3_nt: TGTGCCAGCAGCTTGATTATGTCGAACACCGGGGAGCTGTTTTTT
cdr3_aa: CASSLIMSNTGELFF

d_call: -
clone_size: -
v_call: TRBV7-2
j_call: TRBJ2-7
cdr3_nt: TGTGCCAGCAGTCCCCGCGGGGTGATCTCCTACGAGCAGTACTTC
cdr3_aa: CASSPRGVISYEQYF

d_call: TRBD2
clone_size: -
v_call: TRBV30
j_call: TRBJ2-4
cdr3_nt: TGTGCCTCCAACCCCGGGACTAGCGGAAAAAACATTCAGTACTTC
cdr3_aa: CASNPGTSGKNIQYF

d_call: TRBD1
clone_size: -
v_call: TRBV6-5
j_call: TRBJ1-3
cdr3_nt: TGTGCCAGCAGTTCTAAGGCGGCAGGGGGTGGAAACACCATATATTTT
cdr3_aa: CASSSKAAGGGNTIYF

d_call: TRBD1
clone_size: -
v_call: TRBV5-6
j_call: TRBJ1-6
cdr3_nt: TGTGCCAGCAGTCGATTTGGAACAGGGGATTCACCCCTCCACTTT
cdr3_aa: CASSRFGTGDSPLHF

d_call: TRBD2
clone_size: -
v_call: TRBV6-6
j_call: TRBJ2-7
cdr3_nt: TGTGCCAGCAGTTCAGCGGGAGGAAGTTCCTACGAGCAGTACTTC
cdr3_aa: CASSSAGGSSYEQYF

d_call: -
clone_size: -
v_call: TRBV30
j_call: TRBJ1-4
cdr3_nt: TGTGCCTGGAGAAAGGGGACTAATGAAAAACTGTTTTTT
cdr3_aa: CAWRKGTNEKLFF

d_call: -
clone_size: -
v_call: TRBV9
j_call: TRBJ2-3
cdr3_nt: TGTGCCAGCAGCACCTCCGGGTGGATATCTGATACGCAGTATTTT
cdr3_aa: CASSTSGWISDTQYF

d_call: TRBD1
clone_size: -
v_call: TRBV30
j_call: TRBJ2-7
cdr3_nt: TGTGCCTGGAGTGCTCAAATCGGGACAGGCCGAACCTACGAGCAGTACTTC
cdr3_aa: CAWSAQIGTGRTYEQYF

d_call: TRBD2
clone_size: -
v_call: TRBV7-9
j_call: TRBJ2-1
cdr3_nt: TGTGCCAGCAGCCGACATAGCGGGAGTTCATCCTACAATGAGCAGTTCTTC
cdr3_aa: CASSRHSGSSSYNEQFF

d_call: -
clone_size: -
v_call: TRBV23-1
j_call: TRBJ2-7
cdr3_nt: TGCGCCACTGGACGGGGGACAGCGCCCGATGTTGGACCCCAACATTGCCGTATTCCCGAGCAGTACTTC
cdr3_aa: CATGRGTAPDVGPQHCRIPEQYF

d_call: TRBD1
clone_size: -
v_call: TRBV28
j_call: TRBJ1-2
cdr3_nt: TGTGCCAGCAGCGCAGGGGGCAGGTATGGCTACACCTTC
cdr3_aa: CASSAGGRYGYTF

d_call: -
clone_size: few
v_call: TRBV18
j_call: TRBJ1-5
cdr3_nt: TGTGCCAGCTCACCACCCGGGGGGCTGGGGCAGCCCCAGCATTTT
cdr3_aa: CASSPPGGLGQPQHF

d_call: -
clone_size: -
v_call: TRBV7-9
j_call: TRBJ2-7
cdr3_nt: TGTGCCAGCGGCCCTAAGGGCGGGGAGCAGTACTTC
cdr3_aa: CASGPKGGEQYF

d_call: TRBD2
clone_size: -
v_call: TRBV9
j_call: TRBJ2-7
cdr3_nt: TGTGCCAGCAGCCGATTAGCGGGAGAGGCCTACGAGCAGTACTTC
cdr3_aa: CASSRLAGEAYEQYF

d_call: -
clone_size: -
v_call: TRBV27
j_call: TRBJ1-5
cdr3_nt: TGTGCCAGCAGAAGAGGGCTGGGTCAGCCCCAGCATTTT
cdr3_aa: CASRRGLGQPQHF

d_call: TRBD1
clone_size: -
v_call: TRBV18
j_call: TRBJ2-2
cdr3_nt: TGTGCCAGCTCAACAGGACAGGGGTATTCCGGGGAGCTGTTTTTT
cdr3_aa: CASSTGQGYSGELFF

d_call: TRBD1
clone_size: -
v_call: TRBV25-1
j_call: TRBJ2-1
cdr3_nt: TGTGCCAGCAGTGCCCGGGACAGCCTCTTCCCATACTACAATGAGCAGTTCTTC
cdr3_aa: CASSARDSLFPYYNEQFF